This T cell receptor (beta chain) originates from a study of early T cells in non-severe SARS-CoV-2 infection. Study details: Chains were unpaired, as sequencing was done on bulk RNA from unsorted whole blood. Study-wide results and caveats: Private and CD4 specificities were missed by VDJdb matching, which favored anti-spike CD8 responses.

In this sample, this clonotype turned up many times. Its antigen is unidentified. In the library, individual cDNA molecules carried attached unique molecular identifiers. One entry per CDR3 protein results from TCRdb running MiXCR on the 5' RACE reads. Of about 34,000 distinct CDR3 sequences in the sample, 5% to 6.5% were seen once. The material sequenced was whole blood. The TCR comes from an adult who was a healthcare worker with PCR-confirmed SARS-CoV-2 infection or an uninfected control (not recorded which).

The CDR3, as DNA: TGTGCCAGCAGCTCGGTTGACCGCACAGATACGCAGTATTTT. Protein product: CASSSVDRTDTQYF. This chain joins TRBV7-9 and TRBJ2-3, with D hard to call. CDR3 size: 14 residues. Germline values: CDR1 SEHNR, CDR2 FQNEAQ (reference sequence). V lost 4 bases and J 1 base, leaving 9 bases between the germline ends.